The 31 T cell receptor beta chains given below trace back to one sample, sequenced in a study of T cell clonotyping in hematopoietic cell transplantation. Data came from immunoSEQ multiplex PCR; TCRdb stores just in-frame clones and leaves some out. Seen here are some 8,300 clones, 85% observed once, and the top ten hold about 34%. The starting material was PBMCs, obtained 180 days after allogeneic stem cell transplant. These receptors were taken from a female patient between 30 and 40 years old who had an allogeneic stem cell transplant, so the T cells may come from the graft donor. Some clones in this sample may be carry-over from other donors' samples.

This chain links TRBV11-2 with TRBJ1-2, with D uncertain. This CDR3 comprises 12 residues. V lost 7 bases and J lost 7, with 13 bases in between. The germline CDR1 and CDR2 sequences are SGHAT and FQNNGV. The CDR3: CASKRSTGGYTF. As DNA, the CDR3 is TGTGCCAGCAAGCGGTCAACCGGTGGCTACACCTTC.

Remarks on this clone: A junction end diverges from the germline sequence, so it may reflect a read error. Additional DNA sequences in this sample encode the identical CDR3. The chain uses TRBV4-1 and TRBJ1-2, with 7 bases identical to TRBD1. Germline CDR1 and CDR2: MGHRA and YSYEKL. This CDR3 is built from 16 residues. Here the CDR3 DNA reads TGTGCCAGCAGCCAATTAGACAGGGTAGATAACTATGGCTACACCTTC. Translated, it gives CASSQLDRVDNYGYTF.

The chain employs TRBV4-1 and TRBJ1-2; TRBD1 is a possible D gene (5 bases). CDR1 is MGHRA and CDR2 is YSYEKL in the germline V gene. Deletions cut 0 bases from V and 4 bases from J, with 12 bases between. The CDR3 is 15 amino acids. CDR3 sequence reads: CASSQEGGTAYGYTF. CDR3 bases: TGCGCCAGCAGCCAAGAGGGGGGTACTGCCTATGGCTACACCTTC.

This clone appeared once. The chain has TRBV7-9 and TRBJ2-1, with TRBD1 matching 9 bases. The CDR3 contains 13 residues. CDR1 and CDR2 from the germline V gene are SEHNR and FQNEAQ (reference sequence). This CDR3 is CAEAGQGGNEQFF. The CDR3 bases are TGTGCGGAGGCGGGACAGGGTGGCAATGAGCAGTTCTTC.

The chain carries TRBV7-2 and TRBJ1-2; D unclear. CDR3 length: 15 amino acids. Trimming took 1 base from V and 4 from J, leaving 13 bases between them. Germline V gene lookup returns CDR1 SGHTA and CDR2 FQGNSA. The CDR3 is CASSLVSAGLYGYTF. CDR3 DNA sequence: TGTGCCAGCAGCTTAGTATCGGCCGGACTCTATGGCTACACCTTC.

This chain links TRBV4-3 with TRBJ1-2, with TRBD1 as a possible D gene (5 bases). Germline V gene sequence: CDR1 LGHNA, CDR2 YSLEER. V lost 0 bases, J lost 1 base, and 12 bases lay in between. The CDR3 spans 16 residues. CDR3 nucleotide sequence: TGCGCCAGCAGCCAAGACACTTCCGACAGTAACTATGGCTACACCTTC. Encoded protein: CASSQDTSDSNYGYTF.

The rearrangement uses TRBV7-2 and TRBJ2-7; D is unclear. CDR1 is SGHTA and CDR2 is FQGNSA in the germline V gene. This CDR3 is 12 amino acids long. The V end lost 5 bases, the J end lost 0 bases, and 5 bases lay between the germline ends. The CDR3 coding sequence is TGTGCCAGCAGCCGCACCTCCTACGAGCAGTACTTC. It yields the protein CASSRTSYEQYF.

CDR3 DNA: TGCGCCAGCAGTGAGTCGAAGCTGGATGGCTACACCTTC. It is translated as CASSESKLDGYTF. The V and J genes are TRBV10-1 and TRBJ1-2; D ambiguous. The V gene lost 0 bases and the J gene lost 6 bases, with 8 bases spanning the gap. The length of the CDR3 is 13 residues. The germline V gene encodes CDR1 WNHNN and CDR2 SYGVQD (reference sequence).

The V and J genes are TRBV15 and TRBJ1-1, with D unresolved. The length of the CDR3 is 15 residues. V was pared by 0 bases and J by 4 bases, with 12 bases between. CDR1 and CDR2 from the germline V gene are LNHNV and YYDKDF (reference sequence). CDR3 sequence (DNA): TGTGCCACCAGCAGAGAATTAGAGTTGACCACTGAAGCTTTCTTT. Translating it yields CATSRELELTTEAFF.

The genes are TRBV2 and TRBJ2-5; 10 bases are a match to TRBD2. The J segment lost 3 bases and the V segment lost 2 bases, leaving 9 bases of the junction unmatched. The CDR3 is 17 residues long. Germline V gene data show CDR1 as SNHLY and CDR2 as FYNNEI. The CDR3 nucleotides are TGTGCCAGCAGTGAACCAACCCGGACTAGCGGAAAAGAGACCCAGTACTTC. Translation gives CASSEPTRTSGKETQYF. Together with reference TRBV2 and TRBJ2-5, the CDR3 gives the full variable domain: EPEVTQTPSHQVTQMGQEVILRCVPISNHLYFYWYRQILGQKVEFLVSFYNNEISEKSEIFDDQFSVERPDGSNFTLKIRSTKLEDSAMYFCASSEPTRTSGKETQYFGPGTRLLVL.

The chain uses TRBV4-3 and TRBJ1-1, with D possibly being TRBD1 (6 bases). This CDR3 comprises 17 residues. V dropped 1 base and J dropped 1 base, with 16 bases sitting between them. Germline V gene sequence: CDR1 LGHNA, CDR2 YSLEER. The CDR3 spells CASSQGRGAISNTEAFF. In DNA, the CDR3 is TGCGCCAGCAGCCAAGGGCGGGGGGCCATTTCGAACACTGAAGCTTTCTTT.

The rearrangement uses TRBV6-7 and TRBJ2-7; D is ambiguous. TRBV6-7 is identified as an open reading frame with a role that is uncertain. V lost 5 bases and J 4 bases, leaving 12 bases between the germline ends. CDR3 length equals 13 residues. CDR3 protein: CASSEFLGYEQYF. The CDR3 bases are TGTGCCAGCAGTGAATTCCTAGGTTACGAGCAGTACTTC.

V and J are TRBV7-8 and TRBJ2-7, with D perhaps matching TRBD1 or TRBD2 (5 bases each). Deletions cut 4 bases from V and 3 bases from J, with 16 bases between. In germline, CDR1 is SGHVS, CDR2 FQNEAQ. This CDR3 is built from 15 residues. The CDR3 reads CASSSPPGRNYEQYF. The CDR3 DNA follows: TGTGCCAGCAGCTCGCCTCCGGGACGGAACTACGAGCAGTACTTC.

The CDR3 nucleotides read TGCAGCGTAAAAAGTCGAGCCGAAAAACTGTTTTTT. Its translation: CSVKSRAEKLFF. The genes are TRBV29-1 and TRBJ1-4; no reliable D call. This CDR3 contains 12 residues. The V end lost 6 bases, the J end lost 8 bases, and 13 bases lay between the germline ends. Germline CDR1 is SQVTM and CDR2 is ANQGSEA.

The V and J genes are TRBV4-1 and TRBJ1-2; D unclear. V was clipped by 0 bases and J by 4 bases, with 12 bases between them. Germline V CDR1 and CDR2: MGHRA, YSYEKL. This CDR3 has 15 amino acids. The CDR3 loop reads CASSQERAALYGYTF. DNA for the CDR3: TGCGCCAGCAGCCAAGAAAGGGCAGCCCTCTATGGCTACACCTTC.

The chain combines TRBV5-6 with TRBJ2-3, with 14 bases matching TRBD2. V shed 3 bases, J shed 3 bases, and the junction held 12 bases outside the gene matches. This CDR3 is 19 amino acids long. CDR1 is SGHDT and CDR2 is YYEEEE in the germline V gene. The CDR3 sequence: CASSSTSRLAGGMTDTQYF. CDR3 nucleotides: TGTGCCAGCAGCTCTACCTCCCGACTAGCGGGGGGGATGACAGATACGCAGTATTTT.

This chain connects TRBV20-1 to TRBJ2-1, with D maybe TRBD2 (6 bases). The CDR3 is 10 amino acids. V was pared by 6 bases and J by 11 bases, with 11 bases between. CDR1 and CDR2 from the germline V gene are DFQATT and SNEGSKA (reference sequence). CDR3 coding DNA: TGCAGTGCGGGGGGTTTCAAGCAGTTCTTC. It translates to CSAGGFKQFF.

The chain joins TRBV13 to TRBJ2-5; the match to TRBD2 covers 9 bases. This CDR3 spans 16 amino acids. Looked up from germline, CDR1 is PRHDT and CDR2 is FYEKMQ (reference sequence). Trimming took 2 bases from V and 6 from J; bases not matched to a gene: 10. In DNA form, the CDR3 reads TGTGCCAGCAGCTTATTCGGCGGGGGGGGTCAGAAGACCCAGTACTTC. This encodes CASSLFGGGGQKTQYF.

The gene calls are TRBV13 and TRBJ1-5; D uncertain. The germline CDR1 and CDR2 sequences are PRHDT and FYEKMQ (reference sequence). The CDR3 is 16 amino acids. Deletions cut 10 bases from V and 0 bases from J, with 19 bases between. CDR3 sequence (DNA): TGTGCCAAATCAGTATGGACGGAGGATAGCAATCAGCCCCAGCATTTT. This codes for CAKSVWTEDSNQPQHF.

The CDR3 sequence: CASRPAGRREAPLHF. As DNA, the CDR3 is TGTGCCAGCAGGCCAGCTGGGAGGCGGGAAGCACCCCTCCACTTT. The chain has TRBV6-5 and TRBJ1-6; no reliable D call. CDR1 and CDR2 (germline): MNHEY, SVGAGI. This CDR3 has 15 residues. V shed 6 bases and J shed 11 bases, with 20 bases lying between them.

The genes are TRBV7-9 and TRBJ1-1, with D possibly being TRBD1 (5 bases). Looked up from germline, CDR1 is SEHNR and CDR2 is FQNEAQ (reference sequence). The CDR3 spans 14 residues. V was pared by 1 base and J by 6 bases, with 12 bases between. CDR3 nucleotides: TGTGCCAGCAGCTTAGTTGGGGGGGGAGCTGAAGCTTTCTTT. Protein: CASSLVGGGAEAFF.

The gene calls are TRBV4-1 and TRBJ2-7; possibly TRBD2 for D (5 bases). Between the trimmed V and J ends, which lost 3 bases and 3 bases, there was a span of 9 bases. The CDR3 extends over 13 amino acids. CDR1 and CDR2 from the germline V gene are MGHRA and YSYEKL. Written as DNA, the CDR3 is TGCGCCAGCAGCCACGGGGAAGGCTACGAGCAGTACTTC. Its translation is CASSHGEGYEQYF.

The chain employs TRBV28 and TRBJ1-1; no reliable D call. CDR1 MDHEN and CDR2 SYDVKM come from the germline V gene. V dropped 2 bases and J dropped 6 bases, with 10 bases sitting between them. The length of the CDR3 is 13 residues. The chain's CDR3 is CASSLNSPAEAFF. In DNA form, the CDR3 reads TGTGCCAGCAGTTTAAACTCTCCCGCTGAAGCTTTCTTT.

The rearrangement joins TRBV2 to TRBJ1-5, with no clear D. The V and J ends lost 6 bases and 3 bases respectively, with 6 bases between them. The CDR3 extends over 12 amino acids. From germline, CDR1 is SNHLY and CDR2 FYNNEI. CDR3 protein: CASRGANQPQHF. The CDR3 nucleotides read TGTGCCAGCAGAGGAGCCAATCAGCCCCAGCATTTT.

This chain joins TRBV5-4 and TRBJ1-4, with a possible D match to TRBD1 (6 bases). This CDR3 region has 15 residues. The ends were cut back, 0 bases at V and 8 bases at J, with 14 bases in the middle. Germline CDR1 reads SGHNT; CDR2 reads YYREEE (reference sequence). In nucleotides, the CDR3 is TGTGCCAGCAGCTTGGAAGGGGGAACGGGGGAAAAACTGTTTTTT. It specifies CASSLEGGTGEKLFF.

The V gene is TRBV9, the J gene TRBJ1-2, with D uncertain. V was trimmed by 3 bases and J by 5 bases, leaving 20 bases between them. Germline lookup yields CDR1 SGDLS and CDR2 YYNGEE. There are 16 residues in the CDR3. Here the CDR3 DNA reads TGTGCCAGCAGCGGCCCTCCCGGGCCGCCAAATTATGGCTACACCTTC. This translates into CASSGPPGPPNYGYTF.

The chain recombines TRBV7-2 with TRBJ1-2; D perhaps matches TRBD1 (5 bases). Trimming removed 1 base from V and 8 bases from J, with 14 bases in between. CDR3 length equals 14 residues. Germline V gives CDR1 SGHTA, CDR2 FQGNSA. CDR3 sequence: CASSLDGAGRGYTF. Written as DNA, the CDR3 is TGTGCCAGCAGCTTAGACGGGGCAGGGCGGGGCTACACCTTC. The full variable domain, its missing parts supplied by reference TRBV7-2 and TRBJ1-2, is GAGVSQSPSNKVTEKGKDVELRCDPISGHTALYWYRQSLGQGLEFLIYFQGNSAPDKSGLPSDRFSAERTGGSVSTLTIQRTQQEDSAVYLCASSLDGAGRGYTFGSGTRLTVV.

The rearrangement uses TRBV6-1 and TRBJ1-5, with D unresolved. The CDR3 is 13 residues long. In germline, CDR1 is MNHNS, CDR2 SASEGT. V was trimmed by 7 bases and J by 6 bases, leaving 13 bases between them. CDR3: CASTPTGGQPQHF. The DNA of the CDR3 is TGTGCCAGCACTCCAACCGGTGGTCAGCCCCAGCATTTT.

V and J are TRBV5-5 and TRBJ2-7; TRBD2 matches at 8 bases. Losses at the gene ends were 2 bases for V and 3 bases for J; bases not matched to a gene: 7. The CDR3 sequence is 15 residues long. CDR1 SGHKS and CDR2 YYEKEE come from the germline V gene (reference sequence). CDR3: CASSFRGGFSYEQYF. In nucleotides, the CDR3 is TGTGCCAGCAGCTTCCGGGGGGGTTTTAGCTACGAGCAGTACTTC.

This clone has a single count. V gene TRBV19 combines with J gene TRBJ1-2; D may be TRBD1 (6 bases). Trimming took off 6 bases at V and 6 bases at J, with 11 bases between the two ends. Germline CDR1 and CDR2: LNHDA and SQIVND (reference sequence). This CDR3 has 12 residues. The CDR3 is CASRNRVNGYTF. The CDR3 nucleotides read TGTGCCAGTAGAAACAGGGTAAATGGCTACACCTTC.

This chain uses TRBV7-9 with TRBJ2-2, with D hard to call. Germline CDR1 reads SEHNR; CDR2 reads FQNEAQ (reference sequence). This CDR3 contains 15 residues. V shed 3 bases and J shed 0 bases, with 8 bases lying between them. CDR3 sequence (DNA): TGTGCCAGCAGCTTCGTCAGCTCGAACACCGGGGAGCTGTTTTTT. Translated, it gives CASSFVSSNTGELFF.